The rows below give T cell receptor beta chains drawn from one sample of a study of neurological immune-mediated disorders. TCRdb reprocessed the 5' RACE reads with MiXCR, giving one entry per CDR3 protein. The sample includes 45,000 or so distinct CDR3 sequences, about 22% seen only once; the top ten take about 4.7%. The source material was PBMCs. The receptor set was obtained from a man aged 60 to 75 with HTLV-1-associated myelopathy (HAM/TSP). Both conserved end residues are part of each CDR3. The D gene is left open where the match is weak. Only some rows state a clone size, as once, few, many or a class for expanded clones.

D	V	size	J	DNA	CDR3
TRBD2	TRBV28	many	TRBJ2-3	TGTGCCAGCAGTTTCGCGGGAGACCGGGCAGATACGCAGTATTTT	CASSFAGDRADTQYF
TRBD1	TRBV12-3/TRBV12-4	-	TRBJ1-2	TGTGCCAGCCAAGGACAGGTCCTAGTCTATGGCTACACCTTC	CASQGQVLVYGYTF
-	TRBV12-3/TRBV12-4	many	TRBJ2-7	TGTGCCAGCAGCTCGATACAGGGAAGCTCCTACGAGCAGTACTTC	CASSSIQGSSYEQYF
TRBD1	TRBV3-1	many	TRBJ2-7	TGTGCCAGCAGCCAAGAGGGACAGGGACCCTACGAGCAGTACTTC	CASSQEGQGPYEQYF
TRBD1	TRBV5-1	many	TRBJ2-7	TGCGCCAGCAGCTTGAGGACAGGGGGTGAGCAGTACTTC	CASSLRTGGEQYF
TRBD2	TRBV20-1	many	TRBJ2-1	TGCAGTGCTAGGACTAGCGGACTATACAATGAGCAGTTCTTC	CSARTSGLYNEQFF
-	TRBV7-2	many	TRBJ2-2	TGTGCCAGCAGCTTTGGGGGGATGAACACCGGGGAGCTGTTTTTT	CASSFGGMNTGELFF
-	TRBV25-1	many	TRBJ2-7	TGTGCCAGCAGTAGGGCAGGGATCTACGAGCAGTACTTC	CASSRAGIYEQYF
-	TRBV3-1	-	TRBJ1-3	TGTGCCAGGAGTCAACGTCTAAACACCATATATTTT	CARSQRLNTIYF
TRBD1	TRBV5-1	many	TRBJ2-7	TGCGCCAGCAGCCCAACGGACAGGTCATTCTCCCAGTACTTC	CASSPTDRSFSQYF
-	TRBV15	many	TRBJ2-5	TGTGCCACCAGCAGAGATCGAATCGGCGTCCAGTACTTC	CATSRDRIGVQYF
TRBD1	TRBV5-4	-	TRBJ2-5	TGTGCCAGCACCTACCGGGACAGGGGGTCGGGGGAGACCCAGTACTTC	CASTYRDRGSGETQYF
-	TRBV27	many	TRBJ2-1	TGTGCCAGCACCCCCCCTGGTGCAGGAGCTGCGGGTGAGCAGTTCTTC	CASTPPGAGAAGEQFF
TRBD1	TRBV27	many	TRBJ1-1	TGTGCCAGCAGGAAGACAGGGGGGACTGAAGCTTTCTTT	CASRKTGGTEAFF
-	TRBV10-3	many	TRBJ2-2	TGTGCCATCAGTGATGAAGCTTACACCGGGGAGCTGTTTTTT	CAISDEAYTGELFF
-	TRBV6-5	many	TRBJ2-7	TGTGCCAGCAGTTACTCGCAACCGACCAGTCTAGGCTACGAGCAGTACTTC	CASSYSQPTSLGYEQYF